This TCR beta chain is drawn from a study of PD-1 blockade in classical Hodgkin lymphoma. Broader study findings: Patients who initiated nivolumab within 1 year of ASCT were excluded. Partial responders and progressors had significantly lower baseline TCR diversity.

This clone was observed a single time. Its specificity is not known. Libraries were prepared by immunoSEQ multiplex PCR; TCRdb keeps only in-frame clonotypes and omits some of them. The sample has roughly 100,000 clones; 89% are singletons. Trimming cost V 0 bases and J 4 bases; bases outside gene matches: 15. This CDR3 has 20 residues. Germline V gives CDR1 SGDLS, CDR2 YYNGEE. Time point: cycle 4 day 1 (C4D1), after less than 7 weeks of nivolumab. All patients relapsed after autologous stem cell transplantation, and brentuximab vedotin exposure varied. Complete response, partial response or progressive disease constituted the best responses recorded.

The V and J genes are TRBV9 and TRBJ2-2, with 10 bases lining up with TRBD2. The source was peripheral blood mononuclear cells (PBMCs), collected before the fourth cycle of nivolumab. The source of this sequence is a human donor with classical Hodgkin lymphoma. DNA of the CDR3: TGTGCCAGCAGCGTAGTAATGGGTGGGCTAGCGGGAGCGGGCACCGGGGAGCTGTTTTTT. Its protein is CASSVVMGGLAGAGTGELFF.